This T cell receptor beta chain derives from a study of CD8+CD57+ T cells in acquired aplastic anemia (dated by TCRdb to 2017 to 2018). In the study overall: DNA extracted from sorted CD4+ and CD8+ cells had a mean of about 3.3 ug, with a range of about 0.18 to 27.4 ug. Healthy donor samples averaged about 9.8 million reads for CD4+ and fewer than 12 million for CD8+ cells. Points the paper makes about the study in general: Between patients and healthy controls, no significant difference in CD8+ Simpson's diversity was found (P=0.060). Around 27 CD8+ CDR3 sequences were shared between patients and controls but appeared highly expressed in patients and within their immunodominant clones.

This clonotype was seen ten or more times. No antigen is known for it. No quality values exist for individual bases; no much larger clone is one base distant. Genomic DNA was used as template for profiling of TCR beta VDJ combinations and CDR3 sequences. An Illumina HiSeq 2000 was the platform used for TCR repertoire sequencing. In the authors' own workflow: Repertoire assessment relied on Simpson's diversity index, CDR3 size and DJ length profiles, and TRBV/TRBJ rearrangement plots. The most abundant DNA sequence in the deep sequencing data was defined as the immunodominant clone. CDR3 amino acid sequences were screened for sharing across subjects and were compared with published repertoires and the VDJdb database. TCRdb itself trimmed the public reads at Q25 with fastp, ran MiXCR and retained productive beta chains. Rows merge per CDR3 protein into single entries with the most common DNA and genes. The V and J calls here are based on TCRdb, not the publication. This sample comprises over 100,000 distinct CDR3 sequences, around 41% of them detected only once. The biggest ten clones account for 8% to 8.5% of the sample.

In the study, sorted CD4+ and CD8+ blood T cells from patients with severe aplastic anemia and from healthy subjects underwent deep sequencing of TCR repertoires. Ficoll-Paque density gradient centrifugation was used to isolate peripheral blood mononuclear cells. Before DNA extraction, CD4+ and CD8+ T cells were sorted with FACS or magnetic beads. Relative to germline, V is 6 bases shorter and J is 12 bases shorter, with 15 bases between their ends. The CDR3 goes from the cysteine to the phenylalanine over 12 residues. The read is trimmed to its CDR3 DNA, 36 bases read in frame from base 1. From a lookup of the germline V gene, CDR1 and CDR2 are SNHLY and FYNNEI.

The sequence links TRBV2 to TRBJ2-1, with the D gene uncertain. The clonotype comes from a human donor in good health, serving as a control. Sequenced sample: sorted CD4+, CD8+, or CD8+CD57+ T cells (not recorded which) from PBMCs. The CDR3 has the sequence CASSNFERLQFF. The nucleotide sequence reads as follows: TGTGCCAGCAGCAATTTTGAGAGGCTGCAGTTCTTC.